The clone carrying this T cell receptor beta chain was counted a few times. The antigen is unknown. This specimen belongs to a study of post-analysis software for immune sequencing data. General study points: Significantly lower normalized Chao1 diversity was found in patients with multiple sclerosis relative to controls. The study found TRBV5-6, TRBV5-1 and TRBV20-1 among a few TRBV segments more frequent in patients than controls.

Researchers reported that TCR beta cDNA libraries carried unique molecular identifiers. cDNA molecules numbering roughly 0.5 million came from roughly 0.93 to 9.6 million T cells. TCRdb called the PCR reads again in MiXCR, with one record for every CDR3 protein. Among a few hundred thousand distinct CDR3 sequences listed, 34% were seen once. This CDR3 is 12 amino acids long. Germline V gene lookup returns CDR1 DFQATT and CDR2 SNEGSKA (reference sequence). V lost 3 bases and J lost 1, with 6 bases in between. V and J are TRBV20-1 and TRBJ1-1; D not certain. The sample comprised blood. The TCR was taken from a girl younger than 18 with multiple sclerosis. CDR3 sequence: CSASRSNTEAFF. The CDR3 nucleotides read TGCAGTGCTAGTAGGTCGAACACTGAAGCTTTCTTT.